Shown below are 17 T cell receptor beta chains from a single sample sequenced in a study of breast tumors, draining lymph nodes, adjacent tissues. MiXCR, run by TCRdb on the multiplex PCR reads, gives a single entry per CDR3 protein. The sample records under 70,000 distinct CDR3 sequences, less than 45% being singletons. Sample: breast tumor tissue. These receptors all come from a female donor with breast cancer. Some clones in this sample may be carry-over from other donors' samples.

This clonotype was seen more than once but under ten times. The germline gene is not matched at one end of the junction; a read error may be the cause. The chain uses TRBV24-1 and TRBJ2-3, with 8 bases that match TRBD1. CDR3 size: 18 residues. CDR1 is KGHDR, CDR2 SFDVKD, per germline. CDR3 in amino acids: CASSCPESRTGSTDTQYF. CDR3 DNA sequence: TGTGCCAGCAGTTGCCCCGAGAGCCGGACAGGGTCCACAGATACGCAGTATTTT.

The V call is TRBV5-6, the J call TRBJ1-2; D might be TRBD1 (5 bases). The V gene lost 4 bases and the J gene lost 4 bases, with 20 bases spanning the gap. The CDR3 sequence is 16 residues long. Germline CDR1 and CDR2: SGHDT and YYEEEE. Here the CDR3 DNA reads TGTGCCAGCAGCACCGCGACAGCGGGCGCCGGCTATGGCTACACCTTC. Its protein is CASSTATAGAGYGYTF.

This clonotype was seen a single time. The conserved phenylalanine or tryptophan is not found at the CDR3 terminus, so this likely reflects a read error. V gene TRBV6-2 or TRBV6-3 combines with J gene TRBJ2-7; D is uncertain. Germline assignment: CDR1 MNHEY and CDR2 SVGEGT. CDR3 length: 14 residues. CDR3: CASSHSGRRYEQYL. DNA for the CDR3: TGTGCCAGCAGTCACTCGGGCAGGCGCTACGAGCAGTACCTC.

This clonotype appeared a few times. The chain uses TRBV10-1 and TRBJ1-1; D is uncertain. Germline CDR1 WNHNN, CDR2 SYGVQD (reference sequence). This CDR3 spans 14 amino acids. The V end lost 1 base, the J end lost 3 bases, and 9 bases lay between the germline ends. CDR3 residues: CASSEYISDTEAFF. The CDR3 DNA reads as TGCGCCAGCAGTGAGTACATCTCGGACACTGAAGCTTTCTTT.

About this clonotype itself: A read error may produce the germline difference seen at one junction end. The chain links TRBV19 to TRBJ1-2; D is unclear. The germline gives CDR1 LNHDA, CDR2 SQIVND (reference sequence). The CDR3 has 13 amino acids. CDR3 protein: CASGIGGNYGYTF. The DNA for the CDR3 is TGTGCCAGTGGTATTGGCGGCAACTATGGCTACACCTTC.

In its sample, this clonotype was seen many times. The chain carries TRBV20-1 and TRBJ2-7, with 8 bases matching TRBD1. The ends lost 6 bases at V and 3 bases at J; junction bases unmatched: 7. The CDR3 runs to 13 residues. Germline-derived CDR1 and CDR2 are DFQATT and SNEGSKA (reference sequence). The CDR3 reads CSANHGQGYEQYF. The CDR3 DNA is TGCAGTGCCAATCATGGACAGGGCTACGAGCAGTACTTC.

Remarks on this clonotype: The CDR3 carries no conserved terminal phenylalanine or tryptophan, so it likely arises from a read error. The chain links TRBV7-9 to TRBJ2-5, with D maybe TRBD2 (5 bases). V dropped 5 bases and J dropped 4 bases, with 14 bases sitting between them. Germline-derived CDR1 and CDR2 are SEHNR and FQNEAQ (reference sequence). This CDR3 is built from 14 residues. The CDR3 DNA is TGTGCCAGCAGCGCCGGACTGGAAAGAGAGACCCAGTACCTC. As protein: CASSAGLERETQYL.

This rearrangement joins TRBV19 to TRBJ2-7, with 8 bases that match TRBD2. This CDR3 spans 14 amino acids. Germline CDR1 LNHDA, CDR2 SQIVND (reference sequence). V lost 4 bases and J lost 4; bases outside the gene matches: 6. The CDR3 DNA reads TGTGCCAGTAGTAGGGTAGCGGGGCCATACGAGCAGTACTTC. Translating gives CASSRVAGPYEQYF.

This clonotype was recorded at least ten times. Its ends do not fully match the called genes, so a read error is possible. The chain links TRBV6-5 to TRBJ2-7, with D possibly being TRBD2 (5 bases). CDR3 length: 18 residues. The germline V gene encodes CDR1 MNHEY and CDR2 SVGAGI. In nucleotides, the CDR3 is TGTGCCAGCAGTCACTCGGATGCCGGCGGGTTTTTAGGCTACGAGCAGTACTTC. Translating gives CASSHSDAGGFLGYEQYF.

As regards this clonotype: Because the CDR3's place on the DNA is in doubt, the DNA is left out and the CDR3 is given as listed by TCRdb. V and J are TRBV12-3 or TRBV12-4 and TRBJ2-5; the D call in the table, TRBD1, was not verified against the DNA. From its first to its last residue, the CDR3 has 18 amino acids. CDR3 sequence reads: CASSLLSWQEAFFGTQYF.

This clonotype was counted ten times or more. The CDR3 nucleotides read TGTGCCAGACAGGTAAACTACGAGCAGTACTTC. It specifies CARQVNYEQYF. The chain joins TRBV7-9 to TRBJ2-7; tentatively, D is TRBD1 (5 bases). Trimming left V 9 bases short and J 3 bases short, with 9 bases between. From germline, CDR1 is SEHNR and CDR2 FQNEAQ (reference sequence). CDR3 length: 11 residues.

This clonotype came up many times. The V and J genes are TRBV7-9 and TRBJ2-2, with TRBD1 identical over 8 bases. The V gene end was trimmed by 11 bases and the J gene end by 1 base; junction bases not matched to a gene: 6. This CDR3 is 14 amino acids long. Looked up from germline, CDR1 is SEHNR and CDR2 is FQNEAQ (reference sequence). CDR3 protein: CAGETGVNTGELFF. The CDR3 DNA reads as TGTGCCGGGGAGACAGGGGTGAACACCGGGGAGCTGTTTTTT.

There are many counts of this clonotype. The CDR3 nucleotides are TGTGCCAGCTCCTCGGTCTCCTACGAGCAGTACTTC. Its protein product is CASSSVSYEQYF. The chain employs TRBV18 and TRBJ2-7; D unclear. The germline V gene has CDR1 KGHSH and CDR2 LQKENI. The V end was cut by 6 bases, the J end by 0 bases, with 6 bases between. The CDR3 covers 12 residues.

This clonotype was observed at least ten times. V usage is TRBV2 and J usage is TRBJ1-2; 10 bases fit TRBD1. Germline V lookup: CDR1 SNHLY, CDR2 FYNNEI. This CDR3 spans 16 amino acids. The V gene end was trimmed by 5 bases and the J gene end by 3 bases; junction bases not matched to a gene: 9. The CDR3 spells CASSRQGAFDYYGYTF. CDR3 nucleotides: TGTGCCAGCAGTAGACAGGGGGCGTTCGATTACTATGGCTACACCTTC.

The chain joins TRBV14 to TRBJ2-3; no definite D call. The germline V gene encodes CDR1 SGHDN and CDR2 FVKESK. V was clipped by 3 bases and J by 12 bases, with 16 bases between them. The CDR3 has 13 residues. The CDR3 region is CASSHSFSGTQYF. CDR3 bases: TGTGCCAGCAGCCATTCCTTCTCTGGAACTCAGTATTTT.

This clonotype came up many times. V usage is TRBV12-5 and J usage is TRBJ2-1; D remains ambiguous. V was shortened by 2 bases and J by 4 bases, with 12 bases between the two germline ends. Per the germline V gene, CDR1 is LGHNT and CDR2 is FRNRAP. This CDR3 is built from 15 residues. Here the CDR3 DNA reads TGTGCTAGTGGTTTGTTGGATTACGAGTACAATGAGCAGTTCTTC. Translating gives CASGLLDYEYNEQFF.

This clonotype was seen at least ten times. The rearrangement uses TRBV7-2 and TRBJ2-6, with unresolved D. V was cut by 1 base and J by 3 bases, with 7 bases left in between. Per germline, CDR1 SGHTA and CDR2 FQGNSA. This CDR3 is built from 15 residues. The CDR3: CASSLVLGGANVLTF. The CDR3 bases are TGTGCCAGCAGCTTAGTCCTTGGTGGGGCCAACGTCCTGACTTTC. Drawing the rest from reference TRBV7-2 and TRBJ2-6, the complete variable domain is GAGVSQSPSNKVTEKGKDVELRCDPISGHTALYWYRQSLGQGLEFLIYFQGNSAPDKSGLPSDRFSAERTGGSVSTLTIQRTQQEDSAVYLCASSLVLGGANVLTFGAGSRLTVL.